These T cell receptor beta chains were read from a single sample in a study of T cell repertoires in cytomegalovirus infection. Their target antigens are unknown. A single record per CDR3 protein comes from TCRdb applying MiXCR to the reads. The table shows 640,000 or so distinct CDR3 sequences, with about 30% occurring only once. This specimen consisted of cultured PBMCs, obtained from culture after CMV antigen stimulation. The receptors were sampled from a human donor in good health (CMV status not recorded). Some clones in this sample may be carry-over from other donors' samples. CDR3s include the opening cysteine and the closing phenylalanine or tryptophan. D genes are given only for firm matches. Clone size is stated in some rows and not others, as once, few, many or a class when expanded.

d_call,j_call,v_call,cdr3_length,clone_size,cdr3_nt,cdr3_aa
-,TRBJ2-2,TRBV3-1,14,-,TGTGCCAGCAGCGGAAGTCTCGGGACCGGGGAGCTGTTTTTT,CASSGSLGTGELFF
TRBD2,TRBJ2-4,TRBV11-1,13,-,TGTGCCAGCAGCTTGGCTAGCGGAGACATTCAGTACTTC,CASSLASGDIQYF
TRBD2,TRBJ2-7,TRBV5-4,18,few,TGTGCCAGCAGCTCCGGACTAGCGGGGGGAATGAGCTCCTACGAGCAGTACTTC,CASSSGLAGGMSSYEQYF
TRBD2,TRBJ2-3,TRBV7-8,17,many,TGTGCCAGCAGCTTCCCGACTTTAGCGGGAAGCACAGATACGCAGTATTTT,CASSFPTLAGSTDTQYF
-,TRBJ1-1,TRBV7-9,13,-,TGTGCCAGCAGCCCCTCCGGGAGCCGAGAAGCTTTCTTT,CASSPSGSREAFF
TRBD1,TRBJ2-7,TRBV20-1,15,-,TGCAGTGCTAGCGACCCAAGGACAGGGTTGTACGAGCAGTACTTC,CSASDPRTGLYEQYF
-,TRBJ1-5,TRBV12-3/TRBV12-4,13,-,TGTGCCAGCAGTTCTCATCAAGGTCAGCCCCAGCATTTT,CASSSHQGQPQHF
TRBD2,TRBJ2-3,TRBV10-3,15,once,TGTGCCATCTCCCTGGGAGGGGCAAGCACAGATACGCAGTATTTT,CAISLGGASTDTQYF
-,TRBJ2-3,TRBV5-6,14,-,TGTGCCAGCACTCCATGGGGCCTGCGAGATACGCAGTATTTT,CASTPWGLRDTQYF
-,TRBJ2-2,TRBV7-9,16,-,TGTGCCAGCAGCTTAGCCGGGAGTATCGGGACCGGGGAGCTGTTTTTT,CASSLAGSIGTGELFF
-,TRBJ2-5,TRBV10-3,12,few,TGTGCCTCTTCCGGGACGGAAGAGACCCAGTACTTC,CASSGTEETQYF
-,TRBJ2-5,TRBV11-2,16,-,TGTGCCAGCAGCTCGCGACTCCTGACGTACCAAGAGACCCAGTACTTC,CASSSRLLTYQETQYF
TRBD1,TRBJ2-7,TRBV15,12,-,TGTGCCACGGGACAGAGGGGATACGAGCAGTACTTC,CATGQRGYEQYF
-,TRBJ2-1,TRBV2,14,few,TGTGCCAGCAGTGAACAGGGGCTCACGATAGAGCAGTTCTTC,CASSEQGLTIEQFF
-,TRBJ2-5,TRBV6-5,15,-,TGTGCCAGCAGTTACTCGACAGAATTCCAAGAGACCCAGTACTTC,CASSYSTEFQETQYF
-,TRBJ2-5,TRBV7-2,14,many,TGTGCCAGCAGCCGCTCCGGGACAAAAGAGACCCAGTACTTC,CASSRSGTKETQYF
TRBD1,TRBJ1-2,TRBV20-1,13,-,TGCAGTGCTAGCTTCGACAGGGCTTATGGCTACACCTTC,CSASFDRAYGYTF
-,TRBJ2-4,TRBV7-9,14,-,TGTGCCAGCAGCTCCCTGGCGGGCAGCGACATTCAGTACTTC,CASSSLAGSDIQYF
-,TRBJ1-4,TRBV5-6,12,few,TGTGCCAGCAGCGACCCCTCAGAAAAACTGTTTTTT,CASSDPSEKLFF
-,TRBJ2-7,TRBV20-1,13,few,TGCAGTGCTCCCGACCCGGGCTCCTACGAGCAGTACTTC,CSAPDPGSYEQYF
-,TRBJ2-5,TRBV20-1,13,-,TGCAGTGCTAGCAAAGGGTCAGGAGAGACCCAGTACTTC,CSASKGSGETQYF
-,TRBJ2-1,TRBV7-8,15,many,TGTGCCAGCTTTATCCGAAGGGACGCCTACAATGAGCAGTTCTTC,CASFIRRDAYNEQFF
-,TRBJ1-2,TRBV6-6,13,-,TGTGCCAGCAGTTACATTGACAGCTATGGCTACACCTTC,CASSYIDSYGYTF
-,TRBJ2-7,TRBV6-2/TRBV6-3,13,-,TGTGCCACCAAGGATCCCACTCCCTACGAGCAGTACTTC,CATKDPTPYEQYF
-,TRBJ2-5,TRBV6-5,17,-,TGTGCCAGCAGCTCCCCTCACGGGCGAGAGAGAGGAGAGACCCAGTACTTC,CASSSPHGRERGETQYF
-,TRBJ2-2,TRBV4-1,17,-,TGCGCCAGCAGCCAATTTAGGGCGGGTCAATACACCGGGGAGCTGTTTTTT,CASSQFRAGQYTGELFF
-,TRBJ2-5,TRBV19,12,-,TGTGCCAGTATGGAGGCAGGAGGGAAACAGTACTTC,CASMEAGGKQYF
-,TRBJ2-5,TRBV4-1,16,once,TGCGCCAGCAGCCACCGTTTCCGGGGGGCCGAAGAGACCCAGTACTTC,CASSHRFRGAEETQYF
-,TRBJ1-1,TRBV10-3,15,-,TGTGCCATCAGTGAGTCGAGGGTCGCCGTGGCGTTAGCTTTCTTT,CAISESRVAVALAFF
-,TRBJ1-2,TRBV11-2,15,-,TGTGCCAGCAGCTCGTACAGCAGTTATAACTATGGCTACACCTTC,CASSSYSSYNYGYTF
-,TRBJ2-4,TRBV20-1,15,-,TGCAGTGCTGCCCTGGCAGGGTTGGGATCGGACATTCAGTACTTC,CSAALAGLGSDIQYF
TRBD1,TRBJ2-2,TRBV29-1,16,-,TGCAGCGTTGAAGAGGGGACAGGGTATAGTGTCGGGGAGCTGTTTTTT,CSVEEGTGYSVGELFF
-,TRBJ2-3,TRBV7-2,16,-,TGTGCCAGCCTCCTGGGGCCCCCCCCGGGGACAGATACGCAGTATTTT,CASLLGPPPGTDTQYF
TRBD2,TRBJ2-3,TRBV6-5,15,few,TGTGCCAGCAGTCTACTAGCGGGGGGGCAAGATACGCAGTATTTT,CASSLLAGGQDTQYF
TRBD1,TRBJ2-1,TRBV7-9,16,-,TGTGCCAGCAGCCCCTTGGACAGGGAATTTTACAATGAGCAGTTCTTC,CASSPLDREFYNEQFF
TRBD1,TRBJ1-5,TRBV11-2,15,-,TGTGCCAGCAGCCCCGGGACAGTCAGTCATCAGCCCCAGCATTTT,CASSPGTVSHQPQHF
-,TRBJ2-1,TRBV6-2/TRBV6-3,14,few,TGTGCCAGCAGGCCACTAGTTGCCTACAATGAGCAGTTCTTC,CASRPLVAYNEQFF
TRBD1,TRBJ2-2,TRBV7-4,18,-,TGTGCCAGCAGCTTTTCGGGTTACAGGGGGACGAACACCGGGGAGCTGTTTTTT,CASSFSGYRGTNTGELFF
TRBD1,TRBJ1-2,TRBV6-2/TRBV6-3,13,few,TGTGCCAGCAGTACTCGGACAGGGCCTGGCTACACCTTC,CASSTRTGPGYTF
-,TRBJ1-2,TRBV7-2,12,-,TGTGCCAGCAGGTTAGTGGGGGCTGGCTACACCTTC,CASRLVGAGYTF
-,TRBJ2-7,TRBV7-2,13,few,TGTGCCAGCAGCCTTCGGTTCACCTACGAGCAGTACTTC,CASSLRFTYEQYF
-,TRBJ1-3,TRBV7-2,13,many,TGTGCCAGCAGCTCTTACATGAGGAACACCATATATTTT,CASSSYMRNTIYF
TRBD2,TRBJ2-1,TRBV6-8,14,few,TGTGCCAGGAATAGCGGGAGCTCCTACAATGAGCAGTTCTTC,CARNSGSSYNEQFF
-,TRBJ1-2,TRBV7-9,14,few,TGTGCCAGCAGTCCCTTAGTGCTAAACTATGGCTACACCTTC,CASSPLVLNYGYTF
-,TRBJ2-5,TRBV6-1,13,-,TGTGCCAGCATTGGTGGGGCAGCGGAGACCCAGTACTTC,CASIGGAAETQYF
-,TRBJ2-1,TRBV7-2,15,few,TGTGCCAACAGCTACCCCGGGACCGGAGACAATGAGCAGTTCTTC,CANSYPGTGDNEQFF
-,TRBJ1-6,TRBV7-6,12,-,TGTGCCAGCAGCCCCCGAGGGTCACCCCTCCACTTT,CASSPRGSPLHF
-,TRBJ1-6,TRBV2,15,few,TGTGCCAGCAGTGGGGGCCTCTCCTATAATTCACCCCTCCACTTT,CASSGGLSYNSPLHF
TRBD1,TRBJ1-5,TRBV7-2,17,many,TGTGCCAGCAGCGAGGACAGGGGCATCGATAGCAATCAGCCCCAGCATTTT,CASSEDRGIDSNQPQHF
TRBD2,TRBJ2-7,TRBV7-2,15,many,TGTGCCAGCAGAGGTCGGGAGGGCACGTCCTACGAGCAGTACTTC,CASRGREGTSYEQYF
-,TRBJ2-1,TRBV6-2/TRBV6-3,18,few,TGTGCCAGCAGTTACTCATTGACTCGCCCCACGTTGGACAATGAGCAGTTCTTC,CASSYSLTRPTLDNEQFF
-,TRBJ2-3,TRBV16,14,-,TGTGCCAGCACCCAGACAGATCGAGTGGATACGCAGTATTTT,CASTQTDRVDTQYF